Below are 10 T cell receptor beta chains sequenced from a single sample in a study of T cells in women clearing cervical HPV infection. Method: immunoSEQ multiplex PCR; TCRdb's copy keeps in-frame clones and lacks some. This sample's clone table lists around 25,000 clones. The sequenced material came from blood buffy coat. Receptors originate from a woman between 18 and 70 years old with a cervical HPV16 infection that either progressed to CIN3+ or cleared (not recorded which).

As regards this clone: The read terminates 3 residues ahead of where the CDR3 ends, so the germline J gene completes it. V gene TRBV29-1 combines with J gene TRBJ2-2; the match to TRBD1 covers 8 bases. The V gene's germline CDR1 is SQVTM and CDR2 ANQGSEA. CDR3 size: 14 residues. The covered CDR3 bases are TGCAGCGTTATGTCGGGACAGGCTAATGAAAAG. Translated, it gives CSVMSGQANEK. The CDR3 reads in full as CSVMSGQANEKLFF.

Worth noting for this clone: The read ends 3 residues before the CDR3 terminus; that terminus is restored from the germline J gene. The chain has TRBV30 and TRBJ1-2; D unresolved. Germline-derived CDR1 and CDR2 are GTSNPN and SVGIG (reference sequence). This CDR3 has 13 amino acids. CDR3 DNA, as far as it was read: TGTGCCTGGAGTGTTGAAGGGTCGGAGACC. The encoded protein is CAWSVEGSET. The CDR3 as a whole reads CAWSVEGSETYTF. Full variable domain (rest looked up from reference TRBV30 and TRBJ1-2): SQTIHQWPATLVQPVGSPLSLECTVEGTSNPNLYWYRQAAGRGLQLLFYSVGIGQISSEVPQNLSASRPQDRQFILSSKKLLLSDSGFYLCAWSVEGSETYTFGSGTRLTVV.

CDR3 region: CASSRQGAPREKLFF. The covered CDR3 bases are TGTGCCAGCAGCAGGCAGGGGGCGCCGAGGGAAAAA. The gene calls are TRBV5-4 and TRBJ1-4; 8 bases map to TRBD1. The read finishes 3 residues shy of the CDR3 end, and the germline J gene is used to complete it. The trim removed 4 bases at V and 8 bases at J, leaving 10 bases unmatched. Germline V gene lookup returns CDR1 SGHNT and CDR2 YYREEE (reference sequence). The CDR3 loop spans 15 amino acids.

As regards this clone: The CDR3 end falls 3 residues outside the read, so it is completed with the germline J gene. V is TRBV4-1 and J is TRBJ2-1; 8 nucleotides line up with TRBD1. V lost 2 bases, J lost 7 bases, and 7 bases stayed unmatched. Germline V gives CDR1 MGHRA, CDR2 YSYEKL. This CDR3 contains 15 residues. Partial CDR3 DNA: TGCGCCAGCAGCCAACCGCGGACAGGGAAGAATGAG. Protein product: CASSQPRTGKNE. The whole CDR3 reads CASSQPRTGKNEQFF.

Remarks on this clone: The read stops 3 residues short of the end of the CDR3; the missing end is completed from the germline J gene. The chain uses TRBV20-1 and TRBJ2-2; 7 nucleotides line up with TRBD1. CDR3 size: 15 residues. Per the germline V gene, CDR1 is DFQATT and CDR2 is SNEGSKA (reference sequence). V shed 6 bases and J 5 bases; nucleotides not matched to a gene: 12. The CDR3 here is CSAKSRGQWTGELFF. The sequenced part of the CDR3 DNA is TGCAGTGCCAAGTCGAGGGGGCAGTGGACCGGGGAG.

A remark on this clone: The read ends 3 residues before the CDR3 terminus; that terminus is restored from the germline J gene. The chain has TRBV2 and TRBJ2-2; D may be TRBD1 or TRBD2 (6 bases each). This CDR3 contains 15 residues. The germline V gene has CDR1 SNHLY and CDR2 FYNNEI. The CDR3 bases that were read are TGTGCCAGCAGTGAATTAACAGGGAGGAAAGAAAAG. This codes for CASSELTGRKEK. The whole CDR3 sequence is CASSELTGRKEKLFF.

A word on this clone: The sequenced fragment ends 3 residues before the CDR3 boundary, so the rest is inferred from the germline J gene. V usage is TRBV19 and J usage is TRBJ2-6; 7 bases agree with TRBD2. Germline CDR1 and CDR2: LNHDA and SQIVND (reference sequence). With V trimmed by 7 bases and J by 4 bases, 10 bases remained unmatched. The CDR3 covers 16 residues. This CDR3 reads CASKGREGSGANVLTF. Partial CDR3 DNA: TGTGCCAGTAAGGGCAGGGAGGGTTCGGGGGCCAACGTC.

This clone registers medium-sized by frequency. The read terminates 3 residues before the CDR3 end, so the remaining end is supplied by the germline J gene. The rearrangement links TRBV7-3 to TRBJ2-6; weak D call: TRBD2 (5 bases). Trimming left V 0 bases short and J 0 bases short, with 9 bases between. CDR1 and CDR2 (germline): SGHTA, FQGTGA. The CDR3 covers 17 residues. The CDR3 protein is CASSLTGRVSGANVLTF. The sequenced part of the CDR3 DNA is TGTGCCAGCAGCTTAACAGGGCGGGTCTCTGGGGCCAACGTC.

This clone is labeled medium-sized based on frequency. The CDR3 end lies 3 residues beyond the end of the read and is filled in from the germline J gene. This sequence joins TRBV6-1 and TRBJ2-4; 7 nucleotides agree with TRBD1. Trimming removed 4 bases from V and 2 bases from J; junction bases left unmatched: 8. This CDR3 is 16 amino acids long. Looked up from germline, CDR1 is MNHNS and CDR2 is SASEGT. CDR3 DNA, as far as it was read: TGTGCCAGCAGTGGTGGACAGGCCATGCCCAAAAACATT. This translates into CASSGGQAMPKNI. The whole CDR3 protein is CASSGGQAMPKNIQYF.

In the case of this clone: The CDR3 end falls 3 residues outside the read, so it is completed with the germline J gene. The chain combines TRBV5-1 with TRBJ2-1; 10 bases match TRBD2. Looked up from germline, CDR1 is SGHRS and CDR2 is YFSETQ. CDR3 length equals 15 residues. Trimming cost V 0 bases and J 6 bases; bases outside gene matches: 3. The part of the CDR3 DNA that was read is TGCGCCAGCAGCTTGGCTCTAGCGGGAGTCAATGAG. It codes for CASSLALAGVNE. The CDR3, in full, reads CASSLALAGVNEQFF.